The source of this T cell receptor (beta chain) is a study of T-cell reconstitution after alpha-beta-depleted transplantation in children (dated by TCRdb to 2016 to 2017). Concerning the study at large: Using TCR repertoire profiling, the study followed T-cell immune reconstitution in a quantitative way in children after TCRalphabeta/CD19-depleted allogeneic hematopoietic cell transplantation. Study-wide conclusions, independent of this receptor: In some patients, high TCRbeta diversity at day 60 was attributed to recipient T cells and intrathymic progenitors that had survived conditioning. The apparently early alphabetaT-cell count recovery about two months after transplant was reportedly dependent on only several hundred rapidly expanded clones derived from non-depleted graft cells. Over subsequent months, a decline in hyperexpanded clone frequencies was noted, and after one year, T-cell counts and TCRbeta diversity were mostly ascribed to newly produced T cells.

Receptors were amplified or captured by PCR. The instrument was an Illumina HiSeq 2500. Molecular barcoding was employed in the preparation of TCR libraries, with unique molecular identifiers being used to normalize TCRbeta repertoire quantification. The public reads were reanalyzed by TCRdb: fastp trimming at Q25, MiXCR alignment, in-frame beta chains only. Every entry covers one CDR3 protein and lists the most common genes and DNA from its rows. This sample has a few hundred thousand distinct CDR3 sequences in its table, and 10% to 15% of those were observed once. The top ten clones comprise approximately 2% of the sample. V trim: 3 bases; J trim: 0 bases; unmatched bases: 11. Spanning cysteine to phenylalanine, the CDR3 consists of 19 amino acids. The read is trimmed to its CDR3 DNA, 57 bases read in frame from base 1. CDR1 and CDR2 are read off the germline V gene as SQVTM and ANQGSEA. Taken with the paper, the label for treatment or condition translates to: allogeneic hematopoietic cell transplantation with graft depleted of TCRalphabeta T cells and CD19 B cells. Transplant recipients were children who received TCRalphabeta/CD19-depleted allogeneic hematopoietic cell grafts.

Note on this clonotype: The clone's antigen remains unknown. No much larger clonotype is one base removed from it; base qualities were not supplied.

The source material was PBMCs, mostly from graft donor cells, sampled 360 days after TCRalphabeta/CD19-depleted stem cell transplant. The rearranged segments are TRBV29-1 and TRBJ2-2; TRBD2 agrees with 12 junctional bases. This receptor was obtained from a male patient under 18 who had a stem cell transplant for acute myeloid leukemia, so the T cells may come from the graft donor. In nucleotides, the sequence is TGCAGCGTTGAGAGGGGACTAGCGGGCGGCCTTCCGAACACCGGGGAGCTGTTTTTT. This yields the protein CSVERGLAGGLPNTGELFF.